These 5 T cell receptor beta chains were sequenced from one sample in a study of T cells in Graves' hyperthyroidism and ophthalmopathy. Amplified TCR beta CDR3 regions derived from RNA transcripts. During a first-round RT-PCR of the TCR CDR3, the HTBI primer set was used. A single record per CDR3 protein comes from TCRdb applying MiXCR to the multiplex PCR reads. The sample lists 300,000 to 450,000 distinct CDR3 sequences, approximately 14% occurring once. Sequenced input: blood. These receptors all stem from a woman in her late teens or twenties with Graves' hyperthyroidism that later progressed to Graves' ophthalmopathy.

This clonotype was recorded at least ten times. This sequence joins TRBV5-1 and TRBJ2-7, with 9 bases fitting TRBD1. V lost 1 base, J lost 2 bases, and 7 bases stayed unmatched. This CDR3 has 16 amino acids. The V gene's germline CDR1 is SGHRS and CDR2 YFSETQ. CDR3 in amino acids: CASSLLPGQGTYEQYF. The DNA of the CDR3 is TGCGCCAGCAGCTTGTTACCGGGACAGGGAACCTACGAGCAGTACTTC.

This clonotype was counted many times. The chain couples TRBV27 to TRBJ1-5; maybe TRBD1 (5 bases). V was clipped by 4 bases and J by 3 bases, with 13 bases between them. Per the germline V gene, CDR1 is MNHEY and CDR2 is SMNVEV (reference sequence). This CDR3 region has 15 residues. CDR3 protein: CASSSSGFNNQPQHF. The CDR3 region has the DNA TGTGCCAGCAGTTCCTCAGGGTTTAACAATCAGCCCCAGCATTTT.

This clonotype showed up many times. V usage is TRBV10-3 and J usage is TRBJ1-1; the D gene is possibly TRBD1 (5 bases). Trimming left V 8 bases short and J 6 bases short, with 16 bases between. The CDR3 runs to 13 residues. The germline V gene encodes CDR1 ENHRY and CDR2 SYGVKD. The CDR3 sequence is CAIARNGAAEAFF. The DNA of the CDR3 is TGTGCCATCGCTAGAAACGGGGCAGCTGAAGCTTTCTTT.

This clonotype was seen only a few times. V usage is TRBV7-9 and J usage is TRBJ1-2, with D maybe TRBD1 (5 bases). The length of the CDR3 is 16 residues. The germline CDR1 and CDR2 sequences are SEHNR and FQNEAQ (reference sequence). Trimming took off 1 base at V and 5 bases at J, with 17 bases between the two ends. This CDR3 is CASSLGAGGLSYGYTF. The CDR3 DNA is TGTGCCAGCAGCTTAGGGGCGGGGGGACTCTCTTATGGCTACACCTTC.

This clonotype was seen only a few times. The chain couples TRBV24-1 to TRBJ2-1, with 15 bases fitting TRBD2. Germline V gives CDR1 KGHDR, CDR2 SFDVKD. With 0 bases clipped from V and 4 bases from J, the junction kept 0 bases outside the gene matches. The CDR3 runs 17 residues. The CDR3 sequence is CATSDLGLAGGYNEQFF. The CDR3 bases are TGTGCCACCAGTGATTTGGGACTAGCGGGAGGGTACAATGAGCAGTTCTTC.